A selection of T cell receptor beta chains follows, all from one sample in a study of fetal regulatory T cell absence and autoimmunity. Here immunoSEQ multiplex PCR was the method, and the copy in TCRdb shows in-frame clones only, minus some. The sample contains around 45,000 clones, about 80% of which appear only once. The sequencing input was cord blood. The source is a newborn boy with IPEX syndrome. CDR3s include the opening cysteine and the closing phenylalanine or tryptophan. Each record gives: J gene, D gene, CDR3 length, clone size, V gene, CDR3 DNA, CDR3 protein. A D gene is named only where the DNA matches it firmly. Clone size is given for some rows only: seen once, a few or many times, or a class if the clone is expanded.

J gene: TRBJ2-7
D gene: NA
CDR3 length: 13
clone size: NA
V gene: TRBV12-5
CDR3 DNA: TGTGCTAGTGGTTTGGACAACTCCTACGAGCAGTACTTC
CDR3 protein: CASGLDNSYEQYF

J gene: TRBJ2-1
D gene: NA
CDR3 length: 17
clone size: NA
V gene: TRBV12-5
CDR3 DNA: TGTGCTAGTGGTTTGACCCCGGGATTTATGAGGTACAATGAGCAGTTCTTC
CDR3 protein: CASGLTPGFMRYNEQFF

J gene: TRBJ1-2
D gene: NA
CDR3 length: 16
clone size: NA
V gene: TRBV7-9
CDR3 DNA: TGTGCCAGCAGCCTCGACTCCGGGGGGTCTAACTATGGCTACACCTTC
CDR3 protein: CASSLDSGGSNYGYTF

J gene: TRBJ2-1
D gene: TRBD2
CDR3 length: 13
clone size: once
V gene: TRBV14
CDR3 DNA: TGTGCCAGCAATTTCGCGGGGGAGAATGAGCAGTTCTTC
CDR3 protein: CASNFAGENEQFF

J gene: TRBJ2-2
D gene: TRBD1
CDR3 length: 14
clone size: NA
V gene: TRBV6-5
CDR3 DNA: TGTGCCAGCAGTCGGACAGGGTGGGCCGGGGAGCTGTTTTTT
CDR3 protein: CASSRTGWAGELFF

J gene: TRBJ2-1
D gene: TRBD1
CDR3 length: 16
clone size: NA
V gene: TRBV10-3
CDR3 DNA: TGTGCCATCAGTGACTTCCGGGACAGTCTATACAATGAGCAGTTCTTC
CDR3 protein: CAISDFRDSLYNEQFF

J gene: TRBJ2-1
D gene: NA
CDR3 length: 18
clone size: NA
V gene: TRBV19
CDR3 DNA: TGTGCCAGTAGTATAAGGGGGAGCGGGGCTAGCTCCTACAATGAGCAGTTCTTC
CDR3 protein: CASSIRGSGASSYNEQFF

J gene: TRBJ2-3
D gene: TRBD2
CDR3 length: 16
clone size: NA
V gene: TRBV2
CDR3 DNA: TGTGCCAGCAGTACCGAGACTAGCCCTCTCACAGATACGCAGTATTTT
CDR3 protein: CASSTETSPLTDTQYF

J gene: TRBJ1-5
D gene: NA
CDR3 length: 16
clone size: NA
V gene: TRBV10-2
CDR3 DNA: TGCGCCAGCAGTGAGTTATCTTGGTGGAGCAATCAGCCCCAGCATTTT
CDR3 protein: CASSELSWWSNQPQHF

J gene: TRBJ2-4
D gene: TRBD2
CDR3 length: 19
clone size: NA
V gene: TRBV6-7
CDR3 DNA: TGTGCCAGCAGCCTCCGACTAGCGGGAGTTTTTGTAACCAAAAACATTCAGTACTTC
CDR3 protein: CASSLRLAGVFVTKNIQYF

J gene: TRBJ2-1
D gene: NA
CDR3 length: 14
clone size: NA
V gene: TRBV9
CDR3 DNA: TGTGCCAGCAGCGTAGACTGGCAGGACAATGAGCAGTTCTTC
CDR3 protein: CASSVDWQDNEQFF

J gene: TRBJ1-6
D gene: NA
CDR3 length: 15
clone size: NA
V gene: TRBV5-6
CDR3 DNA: TGTGCCAGCAGCTTGGGATGGGGGGCATATTCACCCCTCCACTTT
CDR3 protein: CASSLGWGAYSPLHF

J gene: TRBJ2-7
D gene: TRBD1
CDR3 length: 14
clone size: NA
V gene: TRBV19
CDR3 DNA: TGTGCCAGTAGTATCCGGGACAGGCTTTACGAGCAGTACTTC
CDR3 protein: CASSIRDRLYEQYF

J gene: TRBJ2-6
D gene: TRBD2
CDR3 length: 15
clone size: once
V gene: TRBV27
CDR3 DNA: TGTGCCTCATCGGGACTAGCTTACGGGGCCAACGTCCTGACTTTC
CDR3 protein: CASSGLAYGANVLTF

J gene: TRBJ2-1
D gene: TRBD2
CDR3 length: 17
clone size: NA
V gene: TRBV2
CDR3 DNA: TGTGCCAGCAAGGCGTCGCGACTAGCGGAACACTACAATGAGCAGTTCTTC
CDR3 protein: CASKASRLAEHYNEQFF

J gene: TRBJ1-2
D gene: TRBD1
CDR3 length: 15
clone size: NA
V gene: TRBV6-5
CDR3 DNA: TGTGCCAGCAGAATTGACAGGGGGCAGAACTATGGCTACACCTTC
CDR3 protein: CASRIDRGQNYGYTF